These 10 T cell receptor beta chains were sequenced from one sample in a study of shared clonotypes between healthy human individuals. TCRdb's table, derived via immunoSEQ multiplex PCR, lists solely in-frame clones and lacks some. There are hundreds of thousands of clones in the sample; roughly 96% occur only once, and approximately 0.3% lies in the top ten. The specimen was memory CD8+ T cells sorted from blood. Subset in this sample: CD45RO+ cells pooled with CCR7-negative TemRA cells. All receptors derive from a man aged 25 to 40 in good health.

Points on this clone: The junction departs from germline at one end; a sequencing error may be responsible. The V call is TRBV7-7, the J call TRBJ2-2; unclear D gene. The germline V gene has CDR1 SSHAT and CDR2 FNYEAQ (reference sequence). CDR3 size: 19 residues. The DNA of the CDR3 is TGTGCTAGCAGCGCCAGCCCATACAGAGTGGTCAGGAACACCGGGGAGCTGTTTTTT. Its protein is CASSASPYRVVRNTGELFF.

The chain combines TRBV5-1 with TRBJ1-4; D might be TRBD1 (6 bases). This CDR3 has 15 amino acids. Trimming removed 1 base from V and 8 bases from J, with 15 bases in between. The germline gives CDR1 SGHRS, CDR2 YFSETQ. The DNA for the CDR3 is TGCGCCAGCAGCTTGAGGTCCGGGACATCCGAAAAACTGTTTTTT. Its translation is CASSLRSGTSEKLFF.

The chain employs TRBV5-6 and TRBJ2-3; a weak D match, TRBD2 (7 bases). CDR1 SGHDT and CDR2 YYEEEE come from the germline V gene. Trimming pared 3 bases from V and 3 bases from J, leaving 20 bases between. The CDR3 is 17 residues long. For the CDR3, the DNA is TGTGCCAGCAGCTCACCCCAGTACAAGGGGGGGACAGATACGCAGTATTTT. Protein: CASSSPQYKGGTDTQYF.

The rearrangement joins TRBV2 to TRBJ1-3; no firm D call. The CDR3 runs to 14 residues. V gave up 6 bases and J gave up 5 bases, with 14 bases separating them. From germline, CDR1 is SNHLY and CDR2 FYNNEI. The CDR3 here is CASRLDTARNTIYF. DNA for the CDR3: TGTGCCAGCAGACTCGACACGGCAAGAAACACCATATATTTT.

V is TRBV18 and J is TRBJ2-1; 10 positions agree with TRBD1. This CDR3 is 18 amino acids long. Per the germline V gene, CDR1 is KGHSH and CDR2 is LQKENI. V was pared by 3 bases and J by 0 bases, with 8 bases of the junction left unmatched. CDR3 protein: CASSPPMTGGSSYNEQFF. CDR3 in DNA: TGTGCCAGCTCACCTCCTATGACAGGGGGCAGCTCCTACAATGAGCAGTTCTTC.

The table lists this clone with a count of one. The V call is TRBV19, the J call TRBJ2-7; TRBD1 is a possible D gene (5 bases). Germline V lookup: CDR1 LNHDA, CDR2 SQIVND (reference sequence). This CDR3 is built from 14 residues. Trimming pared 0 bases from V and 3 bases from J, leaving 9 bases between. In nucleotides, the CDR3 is TGTGCCAGTAGTATAGATTCGACAGTCTACGAGCAGTACTTC. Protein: CASSIDSTVYEQYF.

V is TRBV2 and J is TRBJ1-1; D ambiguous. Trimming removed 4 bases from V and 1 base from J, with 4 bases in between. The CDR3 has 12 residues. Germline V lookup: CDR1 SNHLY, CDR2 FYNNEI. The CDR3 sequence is CASSAGNTEAFF. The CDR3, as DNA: TGTGCCAGCAGTGCCGGGAACACTGAAGCTTTCTTT.

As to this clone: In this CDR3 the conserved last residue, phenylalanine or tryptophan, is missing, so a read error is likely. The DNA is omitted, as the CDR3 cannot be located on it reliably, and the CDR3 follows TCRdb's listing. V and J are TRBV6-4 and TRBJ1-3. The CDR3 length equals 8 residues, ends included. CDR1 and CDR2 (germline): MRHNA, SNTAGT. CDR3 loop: CASSVLKS.

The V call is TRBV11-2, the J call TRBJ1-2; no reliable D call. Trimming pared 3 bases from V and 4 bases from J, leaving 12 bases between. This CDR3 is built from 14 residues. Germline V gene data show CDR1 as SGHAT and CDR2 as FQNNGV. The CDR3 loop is CASSFEGRTYGYTF. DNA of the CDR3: TGTGCCAGCAGCTTTGAAGGACGGACCTATGGCTACACCTTC.

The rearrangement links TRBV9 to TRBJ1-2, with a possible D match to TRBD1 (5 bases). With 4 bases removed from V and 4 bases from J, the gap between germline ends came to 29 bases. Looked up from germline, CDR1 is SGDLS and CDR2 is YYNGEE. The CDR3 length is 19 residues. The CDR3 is CASSPGGRGVQRGSYGYTF. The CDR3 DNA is TGTGCCAGCAGCCCAGGCGGAAGAGGGGTTCAACGGGGATCCTATGGCTACACCTTC.